A single sample is the source of the 18 T cell receptor beta chains below, sequenced in a study of spatial heterogeneity in lung cancer. TCRdb reprocessed the 5' RACE reads via MiXCR and lists one record per CDR3 protein. The sample shows fewer than 40,000 distinct CDR3 sequences, approximately 7.5% of them seen only once. The sample's time point: sample taken at primary tumor resection. This sample comprised PBMCs, obtained at surgery. These receptors were obtained from a male donor with early-stage non-small cell lung cancer.

This clonotype was detected many times. This rearrangement joins TRBV7-2 to TRBJ2-1; 9 nucleotides align to TRBD1. CDR1 and CDR2 (germline): SGHTA, FQGNSA. The CDR3 consists of 15 residues. The V gene end was trimmed by 5 bases and the J gene end by 1 base; junction bases not matched to a gene: 3. Written as DNA, the CDR3 is TGTGCCAGCAGCACCGGACAGGGGTCCTACAATGAGCAGTTCTTC. Residues: CASSTGQGSYNEQFF.

This clonotype was detected ten times or more. This rearrangement joins TRBV7-2 to TRBJ1-2; TRBD1 aligns across 8 bases. Germline V CDR1 and CDR2: SGHTA, FQGNSA. With 4 bases clipped from V and 5 bases from J, the junction kept 12 bases outside the gene matches. The CDR3 extends over 16 amino acids. The CDR3 DNA follows: TGTGCCAGCAGCTCCAGACAGGGGCGCTCAGAATATGGCTACACCTTC. The encoded protein is CASSSRQGRSEYGYTF.

This clonotype came up many times. This chain joins TRBV7-9 and TRBJ2-1; D ambiguous. CDR3 length: 15 residues. Trimming removed 5 bases from V and 0 bases from J, with 11 bases in between. The germline gives CDR1 SEHNR, CDR2 FQNEAQ (reference sequence). Written as DNA, the CDR3 is TGTGCCAGCAGCCCGTACGGTGGCTCCTACAATGAGCAGTTCTTC. Amino acid sequence: CASSPYGGSYNEQFF. Full variable domain (missing parts from reference TRBV7-9 and TRBJ2-1): DTGVSQNPRHKITKRGQNVTFRCDPISEHNRLYWYRQTLGQGPEFLTYFQNEAQLEKSRLLSDRFSAERPKGSFSTLEIQRTEQGDSAMYLCASSPYGGSYNEQFFGPGTRLTVL.

This clonotype occurred a few times. V and J are TRBV9 and TRBJ2-1; TRBD1 might be the D (6 bases). Germline CDR1 reads SGDLS; CDR2 reads YYNGEE. V was cut by 4 bases and J by 2 bases, with 16 bases left in between. The CDR3 spans 16 residues. The CDR3 DNA reads TGTGCCAGCAGCCCTTCGAGGGGGTTGACCTACAATGAGCAGTTCTTC. Protein product: CASSPSRGLTYNEQFF. Looking up the rest from reference TRBV9 and TRBJ2-1 gives the full variable domain: DSGVTQTPKHLITATGQRVTLRCSPRSGDLSVYWYQQSLDQGLQFLIQYYNGEERAKGNILERFSAQQFPDLHSELNLSSLELGDSALYFCASSPSRGLTYNEQFFGPGTRLTVL.

The V call is TRBV4-3, the J call TRBJ2-2; no firm D call. Per germline, CDR1 LGHNA and CDR2 YSLEER. The CDR3 totals 14 residues. V lost 1 base to trimming and J lost 5 bases, with 8 bases between them. CDR3 DNA sequence: TGCGCCAGCAGCCAAGCGGTAGCTACCGGGGAGCTGTTTTTT. Residues: CASSQAVATGELFF.

This clonotype occurred many times. This rearrangement joins TRBV19 to TRBJ1-5; 8 positions agree with TRBD1. Germline-derived CDR1 and CDR2 are LNHDA and SQIVND (reference sequence). The CDR3 runs to 14 residues. V gave up 3 bases and J gave up 6 bases; unmatched junction bases: 4. In DNA form, the CDR3 reads TGTGCCAGTAGTATGAGACAGGGGTTTCAGCCCCAGCATTTT. Amino acid sequence: CASSMRQGFQPQHF.

Many counts were recorded for this clonotype. V is TRBV29-1 and J is TRBJ2-1, with D possibly being TRBD2 (6 bases). The CDR3 has 8 residues. Between the trimmed V and J ends, which lost 3 bases and 15 bases, there was a span of 6 bases. The germline CDR1 and CDR2 sequences are SQVTM and ANQGSEA. The CDR3 region has the DNA TGCAGCGTTGAGGGGGGGTTCTTC. Its translation is CSVEGGFF.

There are many counts of this clonotype. The genes are TRBV6-2 or TRBV6-3 and TRBJ2-7; D is unclear. The CDR3 runs 12 residues. The V and J ends lost 5 bases and 3 bases respectively, with 8 bases between them. Germline-derived CDR1 and CDR2 are MNHEY and SVGEGT. The CDR3 coding sequence is TGTGCCAGCAGTCAAAACATCTACGAGCAGTACTTC. Translation: CASSQNIYEQYF.

This clonotype appeared many times. This chain links TRBV20-1 with TRBJ1-1, with D uncertain. Germline V gives CDR1 DFQATT, CDR2 SNEGSKA (reference sequence). The V gene lost 5 bases and the J gene lost 5 bases, with 18 bases spanning the gap. CDR3 length: 14 amino acids. The CDR3 is CSAPDPGFGTEAFF. CDR3 DNA sequence: TGCAGTGCTCCGGATCCGGGGTTTGGGACTGAAGCTTTCTTT.

This clonotype showed up many times. V gene TRBV10-3 combines with J gene TRBJ2-7, with D possibly being TRBD1 (6 bases). This CDR3 is built from 13 residues. Between the trimmed V and J ends, which lost 8 bases and 0 bases, there was a span of 11 bases. Germline V gene sequence: CDR1 ENHRY, CDR2 SYGVKD. The CDR3 sequence is CAIGTSSSYEQYV. For the CDR3, the DNA is TGTGCCATCGGGACATCGAGCTCCTACGAGCAGTACGTC.

This clonotype has only a few counts. The chain links TRBV20-1 to TRBJ2-2; 8 bases match TRBD2. Germline V CDR1 and CDR2: DFQATT, SNEGSKA (reference sequence). Unmatched junction bases numbered 10, after V lost 3 bases and J lost 7 bases. The length of the CDR3 is 15 residues. The CDR3, as DNA: TGCAGTGCTAGTGCTGGGGGGACTAGGCTCGGGGAGCTGTTTTTT. This sequence encodes CSASAGGTRLGELFF.

This clonotype was counted between two and nine times. The chain is built from TRBV12-3 or TRBV12-4 and TRBJ2-5; D may be TRBD1 or TRBD2 (5 bases each). The CDR3 totals 14 residues. Trimming took 6 bases from V and 2 from J, leaving 13 bases between them. The CDR3 protein is CASSWGRTQETQYF. The CDR3 region has the DNA TGTGCCAGCAGCTGGGGACGGACGCAAGAGACCCAGTACTTC.

The gene calls are TRBV12-3 or TRBV12-4 and TRBJ2-1; no reliable D call. CDR3 size: 17 residues. The V end lost 6 bases, the J end lost 0 bases, and 18 bases lay between the germline ends. CDR3 nucleotide sequence: TGTGCCAGCAGCCCCTTAATAAGGAAAAGCTCCTACAATGAGCAGTTCTTC. Translated: CASSPLIRKSSYNEQFF.

This clonotype has more than one count but fewer than ten. CDR3 DNA: TGTGCCAGCAGCTCGCCCGGACTAGCGGGCACCACAGATACGCAGTATTTT. Its protein product is CASSSPGLAGTTDTQYF. This chain joins TRBV11-3 and TRBJ2-3; 11 nucleotides match TRBD2. Looked up from germline, CDR1 is SGHNT and CDR2 is YENEEA. The ends lost 4 bases at V and 2 bases at J; junction bases unmatched: 8. There are 17 residues in the CDR3.

In this sample, this clonotype turned up many times. The J gene is TRBJ1-6, the V gene TRBV6-2 or TRBV6-3, with D possibly being TRBD1 (6 bases). The CDR3 is made up of 16 amino acids. Germline V gene data show CDR1 as MNHEY and CDR2 as SVGEGT. Trimming removed 0 bases from V and 7 bases from J, with 13 bases in between. The CDR3: CASSYSSTGPNSPLHF. The CDR3 DNA reads TGTGCCAGCAGTTACTCCTCGACAGGCCCAAATTCACCCCTCCACTTT.

This clonotype occurred many times. The chain is built from TRBV9 and TRBJ2-5, with D maybe TRBD2 (6 bases). Germline V CDR1 and CDR2: SGDLS, YYNGEE. V lost 3 bases and J 5 bases, leaving 14 bases between the germline ends. CDR3 length equals 14 residues. The CDR3 DNA follows: TGTGCCAGCAGCGGAACTAGCTTTACGGAGACCCAGTACTTC. Protein: CASSGTSFTETQYF.

The table lists this clonotype with many counts. The V and J genes are TRBV28 and TRBJ1-1; D is undetermined. V lost 3 bases to trimming and J lost 10 bases, with 18 bases between them. This CDR3 spans 14 amino acids. The germline V gene has CDR1 MDHEN and CDR2 SYDVKM. The CDR3, as DNA: TGTGCCAGCAGTTTGACGGTCGTGATCCGTGGAGCTTTCTTT. Translated, it gives CASSLTVVIRGAFF. Filled out from reference TRBV28 and TRBJ1-1, the complete variable domain reads DVKVTQSSRYLVKRTGEKVFLECVQDMDHENMFWYRQDPGLGLRLIYFSYDVKMKEKGDIPEGYSVSREKKERFSLILESASTNQTSMYLCASSLTVVIRGAFFGQGTRLTVV.

V and J are TRBV7-2 and TRBJ2-5; 9 bases fit TRBD2. V was clipped by 4 bases and J by 0 bases; unmatched bases: 9. This CDR3 spans 17 amino acids. CDR1 and CDR2 from the germline V gene are SGHTA and FQGNSA. The CDR3 DNA follows: TGTGCCAGCAGCTCCCTTAGCGGGGGCCGGTACCAAGAGACCCAGTACTTC. Amino acid sequence: CASSSLSGGRYQETQYF.